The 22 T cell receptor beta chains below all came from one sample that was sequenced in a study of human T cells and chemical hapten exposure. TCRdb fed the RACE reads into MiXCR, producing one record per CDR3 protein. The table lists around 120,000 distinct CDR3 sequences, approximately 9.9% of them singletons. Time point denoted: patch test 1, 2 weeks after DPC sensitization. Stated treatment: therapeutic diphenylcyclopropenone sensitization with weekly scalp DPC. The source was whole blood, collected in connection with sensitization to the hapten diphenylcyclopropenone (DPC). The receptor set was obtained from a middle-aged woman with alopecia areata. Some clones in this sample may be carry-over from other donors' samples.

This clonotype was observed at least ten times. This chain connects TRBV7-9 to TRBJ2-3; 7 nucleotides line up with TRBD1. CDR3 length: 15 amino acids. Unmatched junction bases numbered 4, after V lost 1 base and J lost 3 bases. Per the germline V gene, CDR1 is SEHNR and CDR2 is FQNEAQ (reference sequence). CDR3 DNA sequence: TGTGCCAGCAGCTTAGGAATGGGACAGACAGATACGCAGTATTTT. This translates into CASSLGMGQTDTQYF.

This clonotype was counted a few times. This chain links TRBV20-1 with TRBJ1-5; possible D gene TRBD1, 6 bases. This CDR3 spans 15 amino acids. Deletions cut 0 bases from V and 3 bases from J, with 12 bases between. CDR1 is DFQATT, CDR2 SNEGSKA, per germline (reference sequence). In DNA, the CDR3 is TGCAGTGCTAGAGATGGGGGGCTACACAATCAGCCCCAGCATTTT. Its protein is CSARDGGLHNQPQHF.

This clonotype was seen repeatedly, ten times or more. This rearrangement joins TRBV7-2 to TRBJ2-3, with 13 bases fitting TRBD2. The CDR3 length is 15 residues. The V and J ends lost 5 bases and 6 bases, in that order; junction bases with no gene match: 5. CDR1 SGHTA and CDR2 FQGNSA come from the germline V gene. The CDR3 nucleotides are TGTGCCAGCAGCGGAGGACTAGCGGGGGTGGATACGCAGTATTTT. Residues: CASSGGLAGVDTQYF.

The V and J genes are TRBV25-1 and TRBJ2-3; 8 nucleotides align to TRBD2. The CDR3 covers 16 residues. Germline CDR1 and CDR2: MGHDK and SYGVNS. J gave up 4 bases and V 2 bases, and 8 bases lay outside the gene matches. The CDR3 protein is CASSEAGTRGPDTQYF. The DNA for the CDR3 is TGTGCCAGCAGTGAAGCCGGGACTAGAGGTCCAGATACGCAGTATTTT.

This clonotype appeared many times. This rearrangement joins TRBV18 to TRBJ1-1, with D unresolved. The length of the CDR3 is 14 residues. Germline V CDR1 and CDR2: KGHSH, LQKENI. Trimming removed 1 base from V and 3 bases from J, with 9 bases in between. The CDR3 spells CASSPLPSDTEAFF. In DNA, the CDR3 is TGTGCCAGCTCACCACTTCCATCGGACACTGAAGCTTTCTTT.

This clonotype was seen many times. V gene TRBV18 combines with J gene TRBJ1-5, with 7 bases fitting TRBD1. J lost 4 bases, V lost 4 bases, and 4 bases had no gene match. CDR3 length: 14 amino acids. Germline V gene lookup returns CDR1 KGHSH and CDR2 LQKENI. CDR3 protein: CASSLGQVNQPQHF. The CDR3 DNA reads TGTGCCAGCTCACTCGGACAGGTTAATCAGCCCCAGCATTTT. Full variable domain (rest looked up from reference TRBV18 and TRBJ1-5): NAGVMQNPRHLVRRRGQEARLRCSPMKGHSHVYWYRQLPEEGLKFMVYLQKENIIDESGMPKERFSAEFPKEGPSILRIQQVVRGDSAAYFCASSLGQVNQPQHFGDGTRLSIL.

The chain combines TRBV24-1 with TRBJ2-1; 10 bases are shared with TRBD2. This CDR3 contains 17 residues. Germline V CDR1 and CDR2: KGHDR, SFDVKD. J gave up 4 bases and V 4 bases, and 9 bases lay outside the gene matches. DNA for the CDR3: TGTGCCACCAGTGACCCCGCCCAGCGGGAGGGGTACAATGAGCAGTTCTTC. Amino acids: CATSDPAQREGYNEQFF.

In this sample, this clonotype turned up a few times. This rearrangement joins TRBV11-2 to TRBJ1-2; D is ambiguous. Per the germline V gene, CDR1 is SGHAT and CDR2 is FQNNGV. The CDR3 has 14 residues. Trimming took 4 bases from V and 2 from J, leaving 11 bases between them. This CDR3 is CASSYPARNYGYTF. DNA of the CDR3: TGTGCCAGCAGCTACCCAGCACGCAACTATGGCTACACCTTC.

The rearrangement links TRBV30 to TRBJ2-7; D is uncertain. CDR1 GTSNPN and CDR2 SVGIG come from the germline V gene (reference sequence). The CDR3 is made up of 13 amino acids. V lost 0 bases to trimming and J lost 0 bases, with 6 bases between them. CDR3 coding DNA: TGTGCCTGGAGTGTAGGGAACTCCTACGAGCAGTACTTC. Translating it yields CAWSVGNSYEQYF.

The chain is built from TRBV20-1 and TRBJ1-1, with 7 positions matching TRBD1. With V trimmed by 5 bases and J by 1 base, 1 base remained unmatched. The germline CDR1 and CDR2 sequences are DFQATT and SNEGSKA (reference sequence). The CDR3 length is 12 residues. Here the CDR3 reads CSARQGNTEAFF. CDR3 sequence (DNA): TGCAGTGCTCGACAGGGGAACACTGAAGCTTTCTTT.

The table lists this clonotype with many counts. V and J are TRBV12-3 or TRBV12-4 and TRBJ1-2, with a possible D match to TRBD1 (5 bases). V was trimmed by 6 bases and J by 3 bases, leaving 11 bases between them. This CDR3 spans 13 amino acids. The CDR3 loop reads CASRWDGDYGYTF. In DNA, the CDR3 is TGTGCCAGCAGATGGGACGGGGACTATGGCTACACCTTC.

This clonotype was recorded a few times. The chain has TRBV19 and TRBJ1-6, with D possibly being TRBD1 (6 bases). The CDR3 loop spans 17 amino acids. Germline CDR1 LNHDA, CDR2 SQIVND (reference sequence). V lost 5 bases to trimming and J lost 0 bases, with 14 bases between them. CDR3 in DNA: TGTGCCAGTAGTGACACAGGGCTTAGCTCCTATAATTCACCCCTCCACTTT. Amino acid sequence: CASSDTGLSSYNSPLHF.

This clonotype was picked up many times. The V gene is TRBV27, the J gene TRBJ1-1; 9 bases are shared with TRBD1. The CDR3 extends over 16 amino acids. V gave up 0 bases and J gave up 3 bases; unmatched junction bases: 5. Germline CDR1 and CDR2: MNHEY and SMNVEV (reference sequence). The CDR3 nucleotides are TGTGCCAGCAGTTTATCGCAACGGACAGGGGACACTGAAGCTTTCTTT. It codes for CASSLSQRTGDTEAFF.

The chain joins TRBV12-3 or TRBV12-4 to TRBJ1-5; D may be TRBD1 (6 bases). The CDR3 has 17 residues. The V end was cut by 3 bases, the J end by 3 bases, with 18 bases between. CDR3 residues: CASSFVNGQPYNQPQHF. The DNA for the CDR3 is TGTGCCAGCAGTTTTGTTAACGGACAGCCTTACAATCAGCCCCAGCATTTT.

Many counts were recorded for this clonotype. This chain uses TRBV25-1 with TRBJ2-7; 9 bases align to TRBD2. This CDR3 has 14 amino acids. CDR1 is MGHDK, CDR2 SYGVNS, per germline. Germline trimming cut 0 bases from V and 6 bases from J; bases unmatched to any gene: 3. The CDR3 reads CASSEYGTSSEQYF. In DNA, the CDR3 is TGTGCCAGCAGTGAATATGGGACTAGCTCCGAGCAGTACTTC.

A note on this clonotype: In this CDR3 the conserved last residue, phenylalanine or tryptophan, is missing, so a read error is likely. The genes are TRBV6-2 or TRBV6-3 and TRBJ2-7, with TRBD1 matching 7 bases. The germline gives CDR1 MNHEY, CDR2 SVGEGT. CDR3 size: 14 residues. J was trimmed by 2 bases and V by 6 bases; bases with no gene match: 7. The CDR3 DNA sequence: TGTGCCAGCAGGACAGACAGGGCGACCTACGAGCAGTACTCC. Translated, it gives CASRTDRATYEQYS.

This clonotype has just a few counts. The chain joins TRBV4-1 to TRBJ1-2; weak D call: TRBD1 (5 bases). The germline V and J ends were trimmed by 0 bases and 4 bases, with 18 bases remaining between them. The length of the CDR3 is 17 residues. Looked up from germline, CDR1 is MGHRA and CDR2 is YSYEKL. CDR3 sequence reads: CASSQDFNGGNPYGYTF. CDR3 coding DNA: TGCGCCAGCAGCCAAGATTTTAATGGGGGGAATCCCTATGGCTACACCTTC.

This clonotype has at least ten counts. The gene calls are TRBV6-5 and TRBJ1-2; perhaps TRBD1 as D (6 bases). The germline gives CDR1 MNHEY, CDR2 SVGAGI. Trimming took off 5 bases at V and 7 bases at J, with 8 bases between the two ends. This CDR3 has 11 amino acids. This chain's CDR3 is CASSTRGGYTF. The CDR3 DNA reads TGTGCCAGCAGTACCAGGGGTGGCTACACCTTC.

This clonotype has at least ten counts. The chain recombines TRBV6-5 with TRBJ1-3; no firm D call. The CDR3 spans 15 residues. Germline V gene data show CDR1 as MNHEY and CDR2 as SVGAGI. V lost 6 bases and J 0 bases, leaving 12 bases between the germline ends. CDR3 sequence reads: CASRAELNSGNTIYF. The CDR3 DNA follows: TGTGCCAGCAGGGCCGAACTAAACTCTGGAAACACCATATATTTT.

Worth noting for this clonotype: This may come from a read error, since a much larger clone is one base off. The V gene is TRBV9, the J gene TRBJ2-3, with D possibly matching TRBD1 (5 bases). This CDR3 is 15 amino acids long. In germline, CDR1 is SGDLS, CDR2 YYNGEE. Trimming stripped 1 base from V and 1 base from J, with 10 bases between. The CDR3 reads CASSVKGPCTDTQYF. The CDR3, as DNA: TGTGCCAGCAGCGTAAAGGGGCCATGCACAGATACGCAGTATTTT.

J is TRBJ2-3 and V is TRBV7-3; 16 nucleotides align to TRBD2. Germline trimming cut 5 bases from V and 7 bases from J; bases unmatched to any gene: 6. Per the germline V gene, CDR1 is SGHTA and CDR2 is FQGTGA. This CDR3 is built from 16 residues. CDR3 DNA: TGTGCCAGCAGCCCTGGGACTAGCGGGGGGGCTAATACGCAGTATTTT. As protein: CASSPGTSGGANTQYF.

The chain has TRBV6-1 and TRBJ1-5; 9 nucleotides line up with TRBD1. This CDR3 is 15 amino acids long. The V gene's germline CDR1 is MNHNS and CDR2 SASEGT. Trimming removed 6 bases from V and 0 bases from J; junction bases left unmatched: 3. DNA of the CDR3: TGTGCCAGCAGCTGGACAGGGGATAGCAATCAGCCCCAGCATTTT. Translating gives CASSWTGDSNQPQHF.